The T cell receptor (beta chain) under discussion was sequenced for a study of identical twins (dated by TCRdb to about 2016). Broadly, across the study: To test whether fetal clonotypes persist, the study used deep sequencing on TCR alpha and beta repertoires from monozygotic twins, unrelated adults of various ages, and cord blood. To rule out contamination, replicate twin experiments were performed at different times with different library preparation protocols.

This clonotype was seen more than once but under ten times. This receptor's antigen is unknown. No qualities accompany the bases; no much larger clone lies one base away. All donors were healthy Caucasians. The twin cohort comprised three pairs of female monozygotic twins, all aged roughly 18 to 30 years. Peripheral blood mononuclear cells were used as the source from which RNA for TCR libraries was isolated. The CDR3 runs 16 residues from the cysteine to the phenylalanine. The DNA shown is the 48-base CDR3, in frame from base 1. CDR1 and CDR2 were assigned from the germline V gene as SGHRS and YFSETQ. Trimming takes 0 bases off V and 10 bases off J; junction bases not matched to a gene: 7. What the research found in general, with its limitations: Abundant cord blood beta clonotypes had fewer insertions, young adult naive repertoires showed a similar but weaker trend, and memory repertoires showed no such trend. Out-of-frame TCR alpha sharing in monozygotic twins was systematically underestimated by recombination models, whereas sharing between unrelated individuals was in agreement with the recombination models. Because the same donors could not be followed over many years, the conclusions relied on cross-sectional statistical analysis. In beta out-of-frame sequences, excess twin sharing was weaker, because having fewer shared sequences lowered the signal-to-noise ratio. Zero-insertion analyses could be partly confounded by invariant T cells such as MAIT and iNKT, although diverse VJ usage argued against such confounding for most clonotypes. Compared with coincidental sharing between unrelated individuals, out-of-frame TCR alpha sequences shared between twins had an excess of sequences with low generation probability.

Receptor libraries were prepared by 5' RACE. Sequencing used an Illumina HiSeq 2000. A universal primer binding site was added through template switching, and the final cDNA carried a unique molecular identifier so that TCR cDNA molecules could be counted accurately. Specific primers in the conserved constant-segment region were used to synthesize first-strand cDNA for TCR alpha and beta chains. To control for contamination, every cDNA library was double barcoded, receiving both a SMART-Mk sample barcode and Illumina barcodes. TruSeq adapter sequences along with Illumina sample barcodes were introduced in two successive PCR steps. Sequencing of the TCR alpha and beta cDNA libraries was done on the Illumina HiSeq platform using custom primers. The paper's processing steps were these. MiGEC processed the raw reads to extract unique molecular identifiers, while MiXCR was used to determine the CDR3 positions. For each individual, recombination models were inferred using an EM algorithm with the repgenHMM and IGoR tools. The analysis of shared clonotypes was done with the tcR package in R, with sharing normalized by the product of cloneset sizes. To study raw recombination without the effects of thymic and clonal selection, out-of-frame nonproductive sequences were analyzed. TCRdb cleaned the public reads at Q25 with fastp, built clones with MiXCR and kept in-frame beta chains. Rows merge per CDR3 protein into single entries with the most common DNA and genes. The V and J calls shown here were made by TCRdb, not taken from the authors' results. The sample yields 700,000 or so distinct CDR3 sequences; less than 10% were counted once. The top ten constitute roughly 0.9% of the sample.

Another study also made use of these data, one on yellow fever vaccine responses in identical twins. From the second report: According to the authors, in identical twins the way T cells responded to vaccination appeared partly convergent and partly personalized. The study precisely tracked vaccine-responding T cell clones in identical twins.

This receptor chain uses TRBV5-1 and TRBJ1-6; the central 10 bases match TRBD1. The sequence was collected from a woman between 18 and 30 years old in good health. The specimen sequenced was PBMCs. The CDR3 has the sequence CASSLALRTGGSPLHF. The nucleotides are TGCGCCAGCAGCTTGGCCCTAAGGACAGGGGGATCACCCCTCCACTTT.